A single sample gave rise to the 6 T cell receptor beta chains below, sequenced in a study of T cells in localized non-small cell lung cancer. Sequenced by immunoSEQ multiplex PCR; TCRdb stores in-frame clones only, minus some. Here the sample spans 20,000 to 30,000 clones, 81% being singletons. This specimen consisted of peripheral blood, obtained before any cancer treatment. The receptors were gathered from a man aged 35 to 69 with stage III squamous cell lung carcinoma.

The chain has TRBV6-5 and TRBJ1-5, with D perhaps TRBD1 (6 bases). Trimming pared 6 bases from V and 4 bases from J, leaving 13 bases between. This CDR3 has 14 amino acids. Germline CDR1 MNHEY, CDR2 SVGAGI. CDR3 bases: TGTGCCAGCAGGACCCTCCAGGGGAATCAGCCCCAGCATTTT. Protein: CASRTLQGNQPQHF.

The chain's CDR3 is CASSIGSTERDIQYF. CDR3 sequence (DNA): TGTGCCAGTAGTATAGGGTCGACAGAGAGGGACATTCAGTACTTC. The chain combines TRBV19 with TRBJ2-4; D possibly uses TRBD1 or TRBD2 (5 bases each). Germline CDR1 reads LNHDA; CDR2 reads SQIVND (reference sequence). This CDR3 comprises 15 residues. V gave up 1 base and J gave up 8 bases, with 15 bases separating them.

The chain carries TRBV6-1 and TRBJ1-5, with D maybe TRBD1 (6 bases). This CDR3 spans 14 amino acids. Germline loops: CDR1 MNHNS, CDR2 SASEGT. Trimming took 4 bases from V and 1 from J, leaving 8 bases between them. The CDR3 coding sequence is TGTGCCAGCAGTGCAGGGGTCAGCAATCAGCCCCAGCATTTT. Its translation is CASSAGVSNQPQHF.

The rearrangement joins TRBV28 to TRBJ2-4, with D maybe TRBD2 (5 bases). The CDR3 totals 16 residues. The ends were cut back, 7 bases at V and 1 base at J, with 17 bases in the middle. Germline V CDR1 and CDR2: MDHEN, SYDVKM. The CDR3 reads CASTSARELAKNIQYF. The CDR3 DNA sequence: TGTGCCAGCACCTCCGCCCGGGAACTTGCCAAAAACATTCAGTACTTC.

The rearrangement joins TRBV7-9 to TRBJ1-4; D unresolved. Germline-derived CDR1 and CDR2 are SEHNR and FQNEAQ (reference sequence). There are 15 residues in the CDR3. Trimming took off 5 bases at V and 8 bases at J, with 18 bases between the two ends. The CDR3 here is CASSPVADLGEKLFF. In DNA, the CDR3 is TGTGCCAGCAGCCCTGTGGCCGATCTGGGCGAAAAACTGTTTTTT. The complete variable domain, with remaining parts taken from reference TRBV7-9 and TRBJ1-4, reads DTGVSQNPRHKITKRGQNVTFRCDPISEHNRLYWYRQTLGQGPEFLTYFQNEAQLEKSRLLSDRFSAERPKGSFSTLEIQRTEQGDSAMYLCASSPVADLGEKLFFGSGTQLSVL.

The J gene is TRBJ2-7, the V gene TRBV9, with 9 bases aligning to TRBD2. The CDR3 covers 15 residues. Trimming removed 4 bases from V and 6 bases from J; junction bases left unmatched: 11. Germline CDR1 is SGDLS and CDR2 is YYNGEE. CDR3 nucleotide sequence: TGTGCCAGCAGCCCGGGCGGGACTAGCTTGAGCGAGCAGTACTTC. Translation: CASSPGGTSLSEQYF.